Sequencing of this T cell receptor (beta chain) was carried out in a study of radiotherapy plus CTLA-4 blockade in lung cancer. Clones were sequenced by immunoSEQ multiplex PCR, and TCRdb holds only the in-frame ones, with some missing. The table shows fewer than 140,000 clones, with 85% to 90% occurring only once. With 2 bases removed from V and 2 bases from J, the gap between germline ends came to 16 bases. The V gene's germline CDR1 is LGHNA and CDR2 YSLEER. CDR3 length equals 17 residues. The sequenced sample was peripheral blood, obtained from a patient treated with radiotherapy plus ipilimumab. The chain uses TRBV4-3 and TRBJ2-1; TRBD2 is a possible D gene (7 bases). The receptor was isolated from a human donor with non-small cell lung cancer that progressed on radiotherapy plus ipilimumab. Some clones in this sample may be carry-over from other donors' samples. The CDR3 DNA is TGCGCCAGCAGCCAACAAGGGGGGGGAGCCCCCTACAATGAGCAGTTCTTC. Translation: CASSQQGGGAPYNEQFF.